Below are 9 T cell receptor beta chains sequenced from a single sample in a study of control samples from healthy donors and cancer patients. Sequencing used immunoSEQ multiplex PCR; TCRdb keeps in-frame clones, though not all of them. In the table there are 150,000 or so clones, 85% to 90% of which are singletons. The sequencing sample was made of blood. These receptors were taken from a man between 25 and 39 years old in good health.

The rearrangement links TRBV19 to TRBJ1-1; no clear D. The length of the CDR3 is 14 residues. Trimming shortened V by 6 bases and J by 1 base, and 12 bases separated the two germline ends. Germline values: CDR1 LNHDA, CDR2 SQIVND (reference sequence). CDR3 sequence (DNA): TGTGCCAGTAGGGCAAGACGGACGAACACTGAAGCTTTCTTT. It encodes CASRARRTNTEAFF.

This clone has only a few counts. This sample includes further DNA sequences coding for the same CDR3. The chain uses TRBV10-3 and TRBJ1-2; no definite D call. Trimming removed 3 bases at V and 4 bases at J, with 6 bases between. From germline, CDR1 is ENHRY and CDR2 SYGVKD. The CDR3 runs 12 residues. CDR3 DNA sequence: TGTGCCATCAGTGAAGGGCCCTATGGCTACACCTTC. As protein: CAISEGPYGYTF.

The chain recombines TRBV3-1 (or the pseudogene TRBV3-2) with TRBJ2-3; tentatively, D is TRBD2 (5 bases). Trimming shortened V by 4 bases and J by 4 bases, and 15 bases separated the two germline ends. This CDR3 region has 15 residues. CDR1 LGHDT and CDR2 YNNKEL come from the germline V gene (reference sequence). The CDR3 here is CASSLKRNPPDTQYF. The CDR3 DNA reads TGTGCCAGCAGCCTCAAGCGGAATCCCCCAGATACGCAGTATTTT.

The chain couples TRBV23-1 to TRBJ1-1; D remains ambiguous. TRBV23-1 is an open reading frame, and its role is uncertain. This CDR3 is built from 12 residues. V lost 6 bases and J 8 bases, leaving 13 bases between the germline ends. The CDR3: CASSYQRPEAFF. CDR3 nucleotide sequence: TGCGCCAGCAGCTACCAAAGGCCCGAAGCTTTCTTT.

This chain uses TRBV9 with TRBJ2-5; TRBD2 aligns across 16 bases. CDR1 is SGDLS, CDR2 YYNGEE, per germline. The CDR3 has 18 residues. Trimming removed 4 bases from V and 1 base from J; junction bases left unmatched: 7. The CDR3 is CASSPGTSGRGPQETQYF. The CDR3 bases are TGTGCCAGCAGCCCCGGGACTAGCGGGAGGGGGCCCCAAGAGACCCAGTACTTC.

The J gene is TRBJ2-5, the V gene TRBV9; 8 bases line up with TRBD2. CDR3 length equals 15 residues. Germline V CDR1 and CDR2: SGDLS, YYNGEE. The V segment lost 3 bases and the J segment 5 bases; nucleotides outside the gene matches: 9. The CDR3: CASSEGLDLWETQYF. The CDR3 DNA is TGTGCCAGCAGCGAGGGACTAGACCTGTGGGAGACCCAGTACTTC.

V usage is TRBV19 and J usage is TRBJ2-6; D is unclear. This CDR3 has 14 residues. V dropped 6 bases and J dropped 4 bases, with 10 bases sitting between them. Germline V CDR1 and CDR2: LNHDA, SQIVND (reference sequence). The DNA of the CDR3 is TGTGCCAGTAGACACAGAGGAGGGGCCAACGTCCTGACTTTC. This codes for CASRHRGGANVLTF.

The chain employs TRBV24-1 and TRBJ2-5; D call uncertain. Trimming cost V 3 bases and J 1 base, with 8 bases left between them. Per germline, CDR1 KGHDR and CDR2 SFDVKD. The CDR3 covers 14 residues. The CDR3 DNA follows: TGTGCCACCAGTGATCCTTTCTCCCAAGAGACCCAGTACTTC. The encoded protein is CATSDPFSQETQYF.

J is TRBJ2-1 and V is TRBV9; the match to TRBD2 covers 15 bases. V lost 4 bases to trimming and J lost 9 bases; unmatched junction nucleotides: 8. The germline gives CDR1 SGDLS, CDR2 YYNGEE. This CDR3 is built from 16 residues. The CDR3 region has the DNA TGTGCCAGCAGCCTCGGACTAGCGGGGGGGCCAGGTGAGCAGTTCTTC. Translated: CASSLGLAGGPGEQFF.